These 30 T cell receptor beta chains were all obtained from the same sample, sequenced in a study of human T cells and chemical hapten exposure. Using its own MiXCR run on the RACE reads, TCRdb lists one record per CDR3 protein. The top ten clones hold less than 10% of a sample with approximately 350,000 distinct CDR3 sequences, roughly 6.9% of them seen once. Stated time point: patch test 1, 2 weeks after DPC sensitization. Noted treatment: therapeutic diphenylcyclopropenone sensitization with weekly scalp DPC. The sample in question was whole blood, obtained in connection with sensitization to the hapten diphenylcyclopropenone (DPC). The receptors stem from a woman under 30 with alopecia areata. Some clones in this sample may be carry-over from other donors' samples.

This clonotype showed up many times. The rearrangement joins TRBV7-9 to TRBJ1-3, with unresolved D. CDR1 and CDR2 (germline): SEHNR, FQNEAQ (reference sequence). Trimming stripped 7 bases from V and 6 bases from J, with 16 bases between. The CDR3 extends over 14 amino acids. The CDR3, as DNA: TGTGCCAGCACCCGAGGGATGTTGGAAAACACCATATATTTT. It is translated as CASTRGMLENTIYF.

The chain links TRBV6-5 to TRBJ1-1; a weak D match, TRBD1 (5 bases). The V gene's germline CDR1 is MNHEY and CDR2 SVGAGI. The CDR3 contains 12 residues. Trimming removed 4 bases at V and 6 bases at J, with 9 bases between. CDR3 nucleotide sequence: TGTGCCAGCAGTTCGGGGGGGGCTGAAGCTTTCTTT. Amino acids: CASSSGGAEAFF.

The V call is TRBV27, the J call TRBJ2-2, with no clear D. Germline assignment: CDR1 MNHEY and CDR2 SMNVEV (reference sequence). Trimming removed 6 bases from V and 1 base from J, with 15 bases in between. The CDR3 totals 16 residues. The CDR3: CASSQRDIMNTGELFF. The CDR3 region has the DNA TGTGCCAGCAGCCAACGTGACATAATGAACACCGGGGAGCTGTTTTTT.

This clonotype was counted ten times or more. V usage is TRBV6-2 or TRBV6-3 and J usage is TRBJ2-6; no definite D call. The CDR3 sequence is 14 residues long. Trimming removed 5 bases at V and 0 bases at J, with 5 bases between. Germline lookup yields CDR1 MNHEY and CDR2 SVGEGT. CDR3 in DNA: TGTGCCAGCAGTGTGGGCTCTGGGGCCAACGTCCTGACTTTC. Protein product: CASSVGSGANVLTF.

This chain links TRBV28 with TRBJ1-2; possible D gene TRBD1, 5 bases. Germline V lookup: CDR1 MDHEN, CDR2 SYDVKM. The CDR3 runs 14 residues. V shed 3 bases and J shed 0 bases, with 8 bases lying between them. For the CDR3, the DNA is TGTGCCAGCAGTTTTGCAGGGACTAACTATGGCTACACCTTC. It codes for CASSFAGTNYGYTF.

This clonotype was recorded many times. J is TRBJ2-5 and V is TRBV5-1; TRBD1 agrees at 7 bases. The germline V gene has CDR1 SGHRS and CDR2 YFSETQ. Trimming removed 0 bases from V and 1 base from J; junction bases left unmatched: 6. The CDR3 sequence is 16 residues long. CDR3 in amino acids: CASSLGGTAAQETQYF. CDR3 nucleotide sequence: TGCGCCAGCAGCTTGGGAGGGACAGCAGCCCAAGAGACCCAGTACTTC. Full variable domain (remainder filled in from reference TRBV5-1 and TRBJ2-5): KAGVTQTPRYLIKTRGQQVTLSCSPISGHRSVSWYQQTPGQGLQFLFEYFSETQRNKGNFPGRFSGRQFSNSRSEMNVSTLELGDSALYLCASSLGGTAAQETQYFGPGTRLLVL.

The sample holds many counts of this clonotype. The chain uses TRBV29-1 and TRBJ2-5; no reliable D call. The germline gives CDR1 SQVTM, CDR2 ANQGSEA. V was trimmed by 7 bases and J by 1 base, leaving 16 bases between them. The CDR3 is 14 amino acids. The CDR3 DNA reads TGCAGCGCCGTCCACGGCGCAGTCCAAGAGACCCAGTACTTC. It codes for CSAVHGAVQETQYF.

This clonotype has a count of ten or more. The rearrangement uses TRBV28 and TRBJ1-1, with D perhaps TRBD1 (5 bases). Per the germline V gene, CDR1 is MDHEN and CDR2 is SYDVKM. CDR3 length: 14 residues. Trimming shortened V by 5 bases and J by 2 bases, and 12 bases separated the two germline ends. CDR3 sequence (DNA): TGTGCCAGCAGTCTCCCGGGGCCAAACACTGAAGCTTTCTTT. Translating gives CASSLPGPNTEAFF.

In this sample, this clonotype turned up many times. The chain carries TRBV6-5 and TRBJ1-1; weak D call: TRBD1 (6 bases). This CDR3 contains 12 residues. CDR1 and CDR2 from the germline V gene are MNHEY and SVGAGI. Between the trimmed V and J ends, which lost 5 bases and 7 bases, there was a span of 11 bases. The CDR3 region has the DNA TGTGCCAGCAGTGAGGACAGCAATGAAGCTTTCTTT. This gives the protein CASSEDSNEAFF.

This clonotype was found a few times. The gene calls are TRBV6-2 or TRBV6-3 and TRBJ2-2; D unresolved. Trimming stripped 5 bases from V and 5 bases from J, with 12 bases between. Germline-derived CDR1 and CDR2 are MNHEY and SVGEGT. The CDR3 is 14 amino acids. This CDR3 reads CASSPGWGTGELFF. Written as DNA, the CDR3 is TGTGCCAGCAGTCCAGGATGGGGAACCGGGGAGCTGTTTTTT.

A few counts support this clonotype. The rearrangement links TRBV2 to TRBJ1-5, with D possibly being TRBD1 (5 bases). Germline assignment: CDR1 SNHLY and CDR2 FYNNEI. V gave up 4 bases and J gave up 5 bases, with 12 bases separating them. The CDR3 loop spans 14 amino acids. The CDR3 loop reads CASSGQGSDQPQHF. The CDR3 nucleotides are TGTGCCAGCAGTGGTCAGGGCAGCGATCAGCCCCAGCATTTT.

This clonotype occurred many times. The J gene is TRBJ1-5, the V gene TRBV7-8; D might be TRBD1 (6 bases). Germline V gives CDR1 SGHVS, CDR2 FQNEAQ. This CDR3 spans 14 amino acids. V was pared by 5 bases and J by 5 bases, with 13 bases between. CDR3 protein: CASSAEDSYQPQHF. The CDR3 DNA sequence: TGTGCCAGCAGCGCCGAGGACAGCTATCAGCCCCAGCATTTT. The full variable domain, its missing parts supplied by reference TRBV7-8 and TRBJ1-5, is GAGVSQSPRYKVAKRGQDVALRCDPISGHVSLFWYQQALGQGPEFLTYFQNEAQLDKSGLPSDRFFAERPEGSVSTLKIQRTQQEDSAVYLCASSAEDSYQPQHFGDGTRLSIL.

This clonotype was seen a few times. This rearrangement joins TRBV7-2 to TRBJ1-6; tentatively, D is TRBD1 (6 bases). V lost 5 bases to trimming and J lost 10 bases, with 12 bases between them. CDR3 length: 13 residues. Germline CDR1 reads SGHTA; CDR2 reads FQGNSA. CDR3 sequence: CASSPTRGSPLHF. The CDR3 DNA follows: TGTGCCAGCAGCCCCACCAGGGGCTCACCCCTCCACTTT. Using reference TRBV7-2 and TRBJ1-6 for the parts outside the CDR3, the full variable domain is GAGVSQSPSNKVTEKGKDVELRCDPISGHTALYWYRQSLGQGLEFLIYFQGNSAPDKSGLPSDRFSAERTGGSVSTLTIQRTQQEDSAVYLCASSPTRGSPLHFGNGTRLTVT.

This clonotype was seen only a few times. The chain has TRBV28 and TRBJ1-1; no reliable D call. This CDR3 contains 13 residues. Germline lookup yields CDR1 MDHEN and CDR2 SYDVKM. The V and J ends lost 7 bases and 0 bases respectively, with 9 bases between them. For the CDR3, the DNA is TGTGCCAGCATCCGACAAATGAACACTGAAGCTTTCTTT. Encoded protein: CASIRQMNTEAFF. Together with reference TRBV28 and TRBJ1-1, the CDR3 gives the full variable domain: DVKVTQSSRYLVKRTGEKVFLECVQDMDHENMFWYRQDPGLGLRLIYFSYDVKMKEKGDIPEGYSVSREKKERFSLILESASTNQTSMYLCASIRQMNTEAFFGQGTRLTVV.

In this sample, this clonotype turned up a few times. This chain connects TRBV3-1 to TRBJ2-7, with TRBD1 matching over 8 bases. V lost 1 base and J lost 9; bases outside the gene matches: 8. The CDR3 loop spans 14 amino acids. Germline V CDR1 and CDR2: LGHDT, YNNKEL (reference sequence). As DNA, the CDR3 is TGTGCCAGCAGCCAAGGGACAGGGACCCCCGGGCAGTACTTC. Translated, it gives CASSQGTGTPGQYF.

This clonotype was seen more than once but under ten times. The chain is built from TRBV5-1 and TRBJ2-5; possibly TRBD2 for D (7 bases). CDR3 length equals 17 residues. From germline, CDR1 is SGHRS and CDR2 YFSETQ. The V and J ends lost 0 bases and 1 base respectively, with 16 bases between them. CDR3 nucleotides: TGCGCCAGCAGCTTGGCCGGAGGGGGGGCCCCCCAAGAGACCCAGTACTTC. Translating gives CASSLAGGGAPQETQYF.

The sample holds many counts of this clonotype. V usage is TRBV19 and J usage is TRBJ2-5, with unresolved D. V was pared by 5 bases and J by 4 bases, with 11 bases between. This CDR3 is built from 13 residues. Germline lookup yields CDR1 LNHDA and CDR2 SQIVND (reference sequence). CDR3 bases: TGTGCCAGTAGTCCGGGCTGGGGAGAGACCCAGTACTTC. Amino acid sequence: CASSPGWGETQYF.

This clonotype turned up a few times. The rearrangement joins TRBV6-1 to TRBJ1-2; 8 bases are a match to TRBD1. CDR1 MNHNS and CDR2 SASEGT come from the germline V gene. Losses at the gene ends were 11 bases for V and 8 bases for J; bases not matched to a gene: 13. The CDR3 totals 13 residues. The CDR3 DNA sequence: TGTGCCGGACGGAGGCAGGGGGCTGGCGGCTACACCTTC. This gives the protein CAGRRQGAGGYTF.

This clonotype was detected only a few times. The chain couples TRBV20-1 to TRBJ2-3; 7 positions agree with TRBD2. In germline, CDR1 is DFQATT, CDR2 SNEGSKA (reference sequence). The CDR3 is made up of 15 amino acids. The V segment lost 1 base and the J segment 2 bases; nucleotides outside the gene matches: 6. CDR3 loop: CSARVQGGVTDTQYF. CDR3 in DNA: TGCAGTGCTAGAGTTCAGGGAGGGGTCACAGATACGCAGTATTTT.

At least ten counts were recorded for this clonotype. The chain employs TRBV28 and TRBJ1-1; 9 nucleotides line up with TRBD1. V lost 8 bases to trimming and J lost 6 bases; unmatched junction nucleotides: 7. The CDR3 has 13 residues. Germline CDR1 reads MDHEN; CDR2 reads SYDVKM. Here the CDR3 reads CASGPGQGSEAFF. Written as DNA, the CDR3 is TGTGCCAGCGGTCCGGGACAGGGATCTGAAGCTTTCTTT.

Concerning this clonotype: This sequence may be a read error, since a much larger clone differs from it by one base. The genes are TRBV20-1 and TRBJ2-1, with 7 bases fitting TRBD2. V lost 3 bases and J lost 7; bases outside the gene matches: 9. The germline V gene has CDR1 DFQATT and CDR2 SNEGSKA (reference sequence). This CDR3 comprises 14 residues. Written as DNA, the CDR3 is TGCAGTGCTAGTCCGGGACTAAGGGAGAATGAGCAGTTCTTC. Residues: CSASPGLRENEQFF.

A few counts support this clonotype. This chain connects TRBV7-8 to TRBJ1-1; weak D call: TRBD1 (5 bases). Germline V lookup: CDR1 SGHVS, CDR2 FQNEAQ. The V gene lost 5 bases and the J gene lost 3 bases, with 22 bases spanning the gap. The CDR3 spans 17 residues. CDR3 nucleotides: TGTGCCAGCAGCCAGATCCGGGGCAGGGAGTGGGACACTGAAGCTTTCTTT. Protein sequence: CASSQIRGREWDTEAFF. Using reference TRBV7-8 and TRBJ1-1 for the parts outside the CDR3, the full variable domain is GAGVSQSPRYKVAKRGQDVALRCDPISGHVSLFWYQQALGQGPEFLTYFQNEAQLDKSGLPSDRFFAERPEGSVSTLKIQRTQQEDSAVYLCASSQIRGREWDTEAFFGQGTRLTVV.

In its sample, this clonotype was seen a few times. The V gene is TRBV7-9, the J gene TRBJ2-5; D is ambiguous. Per germline, CDR1 SEHNR and CDR2 FQNEAQ (reference sequence). The CDR3 contains 16 residues. V was shortened by 5 bases and J by 5 bases, with 21 bases between the two germline ends. CDR3 region: CASSPWDASQGETQYF. CDR3 coding DNA: TGTGCCAGCAGCCCGTGGGATGCTTCGCAAGGGGAGACCCAGTACTTC.

This clonotype was recorded at least ten times. The rearrangement links TRBV4-2 to TRBJ2-3; D ambiguous. Trimming took off 8 bases at V and 1 base at J, with 10 bases between the two ends. This CDR3 spans 13 amino acids. CDR1 and CDR2 (germline): LGHNA, YNFKEQ. The CDR3 here is CASLREGTDTQYF. The CDR3 nucleotides are TGTGCCAGCCTGCGAGAAGGCACAGATACGCAGTATTTT.

This clonotype was recorded at least ten times. The genes are TRBV10-2 and TRBJ2-3; 11 nucleotides align to TRBD2. Germline CDR1 and CDR2: WSHSY and SAAADI. After removal of 3 bases from V and 5 bases from J, the junction contained 7 bases not matched to a gene. The CDR3 contains 16 residues. The CDR3 is CASSDSSGGTLDTQYF. The CDR3 DNA reads as TGCGCCAGCAGTGATTCTAGCGGGGGGACTCTAGATACGCAGTATTTT.

This clonotype has ten or more counts. The gene calls are TRBV2 and TRBJ2-1; possibly TRBD1 for D (6 bases). Germline lookup yields CDR1 SNHLY and CDR2 FYNNEI. The V end lost 6 bases, the J end lost 7 bases, and 16 bases lay between the germline ends. The CDR3 is made up of 14 amino acids. CDR3 residues: CASSVAQGSNEQFF. CDR3 nucleotides: TGTGCCAGCAGCGTAGCACAGGGAAGTAATGAGCAGTTCTTC. Using reference TRBV2 and TRBJ2-1 for the parts outside the CDR3, the full variable domain is EPEVTQTPSHQVTQMGQEVILRCVPISNHLYFYWYRQILGQKVEFLVSFYNNEISEKSEIFDDQFSVERPDGSNFTLKIRSTKLEDSAMYFCASSVAQGSNEQFFGPGTRLTVL.

This chain connects TRBV4-2 to TRBJ2-3; 10 nucleotides match TRBD1. Trimming cost V 4 bases and J 1 base; bases outside gene matches: 5. Germline V gene sequence: CDR1 LGHNA, CDR2 YNFKEQ. The CDR3 has 16 residues. This CDR3 is CASSPGTGEGTDTQYF. The DNA for the CDR3 is TGTGCCAGCAGCCCCGGGACAGGGGAAGGCACAGATACGCAGTATTTT.

This clonotype was seen more than once but under ten times. The chain recombines TRBV5-1 with TRBJ1-4, with a possible D match to TRBD1 (6 bases). Germline V gene data show CDR1 as SGHRS and CDR2 as YFSETQ. V lost 2 bases and J 5 bases, leaving 13 bases between the germline ends. The CDR3 is 15 residues long. CDR3 region: CASSFGGTMNEKLFF. The DNA for the CDR3 is TGCGCCAGCAGCTTTGGTGGGACAATGAATGAAAAACTGTTTTTT.

The table lists this clonotype with many counts. The V and J genes are TRBV20-1 and TRBJ1-4; no definite D call. Germline values: CDR1 DFQATT, CDR2 SNEGSKA (reference sequence). The CDR3 is 13 residues long. V was shortened by 3 bases and J by 0 bases, with 5 bases between the two germline ends. The CDR3 sequence is CSASPPTNEKLFF. The CDR3, as DNA: TGCAGTGCTAGCCCACCAACTAATGAAAAACTGTTTTTT.

The chain carries TRBV5-4 and TRBJ1-3; no definite D call. The CDR3 runs to 14 residues. Germline V CDR1 and CDR2: SGHNT, YYREEE (reference sequence). The germline V and J ends were trimmed by 4 bases and 1 base, with 9 bases remaining between them. CDR3 nucleotide sequence: TGTGCCAGCAGCGCTAGGGATTCTGGAAACACCATATATTTT. Translating gives CASSARDSGNTIYF.